These 19 T cell receptor beta chains came from one sample sequenced in a study of CD8 T cells in Susac syndrome. A quantity of about 0.5 to 1 ug RNA underwent reverse transcription using random hexamers. TCRdb re-derived calls from the immunoSEQ multiplex PCR reads in MiXCR, one entry per CDR3 protein. The sample has about 120,000 distinct CDR3 sequences; just under 95% are singletons. Sequencing was carried out using CD8+ T cells from PBMCs. These receptors originate from a human donor with Susac syndrome.

This chain uses TRBV5-1 with TRBJ2-3; TRBD2 aligns across 10 bases. V was pared by 1 base and J by 4 bases, with 6 bases of the junction left unmatched. The CDR3 sequence is 16 residues long. Germline-derived CDR1 and CDR2 are SGHRS and YFSETQ. CDR3 nucleotides: TGCGCCAGCAGCTTGACCAGCGGGGGGGAATCAGATACGCAGTATTTT. Residues: CASSLTSGGESDTQYF.

V usage is TRBV6-2 or TRBV6-3 and J usage is TRBJ2-2; the D is unclear. The V gene's germline CDR1 is MNHEY and CDR2 SVGEGT. The CDR3 is 13 amino acids. V lost 0 bases and J lost 6, with 5 bases in between. Here the CDR3 reads CASSYSPSGELFF. The CDR3, as DNA: TGTGCCAGCAGTTACTCGCCTTCCGGGGAGCTGTTTTTT.

The rearrangement uses TRBV15 and TRBJ2-7; a possible D gene is TRBD1 (5 bases). The CDR3 is 14 residues long. Trimming shortened V by 5 bases and J by 4 bases, and 15 bases separated the two germline ends. Germline V gene lookup returns CDR1 LNHNV and CDR2 YYDKDF (reference sequence). CDR3 loop: CATSPTQGWYEQYF. The CDR3 coding sequence is TGTGCCACCAGCCCGACTCAGGGTTGGTACGAGCAGTACTTC.

J is TRBJ1-2 and V is TRBV2; D ambiguous. CDR1 and CDR2 (germline): SNHLY, FYNNEI. The V end lost 9 bases, the J end lost 6 bases, and 8 bases lay between the germline ends. CDR3 length equals 10 residues. CDR3 amino acids: CARRRNGYTF. Here the CDR3 DNA reads TGTGCCAGGAGAAGGAATGGCTACACCTTC. The full variable domain, rest sourced from reference TRBV2 and TRBJ1-2, is EPEVTQTPSHQVTQMGQEVILRCVPISNHLYFYWYRQILGQKVEFLVSFYNNEISEKSEIFDDQFSVERPDGSNFTLKIRSTKLEDSAMYFCARRRNGYTFGSGTRLTVV.

As DNA, the CDR3 is TGTGCCAGCAGTTCACCCGGGACTAGCGGGGGCAAGTACCAAGAGACCCAGTACTTC. Translation gives CASSSPGTSGGKYQETQYF. The rearrangement links TRBV12-3 or TRBV12-4 to TRBJ2-5; TRBD2 aligns across 14 bases. Unmatched junction bases numbered 10, after V lost 4 bases and J lost 0 bases. The CDR3 length is 19 residues.

This chain connects TRBV4-1 to TRBJ1-5; D ambiguous. Per the germline V gene, CDR1 is MGHRA and CDR2 is YSYEKL. Trimming cost V 4 bases and J 1 base, with 11 bases left between them. The CDR3 covers 15 residues. In DNA, the CDR3 is TGCGCCAGCAGCCGAAGTTTATCGAGCAATCAGCCCCAGCATTTT. Its translation: CASSRSLSSNQPQHF.

This clonotype was counted only a few times. The chain couples TRBV9 to TRBJ2-3; the match to TRBD2 covers 9 bases. CDR1 and CDR2 from the germline V gene are SGDLS and YYNGEE. The CDR3 is 15 residues long. V gave up 1 base and J gave up 5 bases; unmatched junction bases: 5. The CDR3 is CASSVWGLAGDTQYF. CDR3 nucleotides: TGTGCCAGCAGCGTATGGGGACTAGCAGGAGATACGCAGTATTTT.

J is TRBJ2-7 and V is TRBV11-2; D possibly corresponds to TRBD2 (6 bases). The CDR3 spans 14 residues. V lost 3 bases, J lost 3 bases, and 12 bases lay in between. CDR1 is SGHAT, CDR2 FQNNGV, per germline. This CDR3 is CASSLTGLLYEQYF. The CDR3 DNA reads as TGTGCCAGCAGCTTGACGGGACTCCTCTACGAGCAGTACTTC. Together with reference TRBV11-2 and TRBJ2-7, the CDR3 gives the full variable domain: EAGVAQSPRYKIIEKRQSVAFWCNPISGHATLYWYQQILGQGPKLLIQFQNNGVVDDSQLPKDRFSAERLKGVDSTLKIQPAKLEDSAVYLCASSLTGLLYEQYFGPGTRLTVT.

This rearrangement joins TRBV4-1 to TRBJ2-3; D gene uncertain. CDR3 length equals 14 residues. The germline V gene encodes CDR1 MGHRA and CDR2 YSYEKL. Between the trimmed V and J ends, which lost 1 base and 1 base, there was a span of 6 bases. CDR3: CASSQAARTDTQYF. In nucleotides, the CDR3 is TGCGCCAGCAGCCAAGCAGCCCGCACAGATACGCAGTATTTT.

The chain carries TRBV4-1 and TRBJ1-2; D is possibly TRBD1 (5 bases). V dropped 5 bases and J dropped 3 bases, with 19 bases sitting between them. Germline V gene lookup returns CDR1 MGHRA and CDR2 YSYEKL. The CDR3 is made up of 16 amino acids. CDR3 residues: CASSSQDGGGDYGYTF. In nucleotides, the CDR3 is TGCGCCAGCAGCAGCCAAGATGGGGGGGGTGACTATGGCTACACCTTC.

The genes are TRBV14 and TRBJ1-1; 7 bases are shared with TRBD1. The germline gives CDR1 SGHDN, CDR2 FVKESK. The CDR3 is 16 amino acids. V gave up 2 bases and J gave up 0 bases; unmatched junction bases: 6. The chain's CDR3 is CASSQRGGQMNTEAFF. The CDR3 DNA reads as TGTGCCAGCAGCCAACGCGGGGGACAGATGAACACTGAAGCTTTCTTT.

J is TRBJ2-1 and V is TRBV7-9; the D gene is possibly TRBD1 (6 bases). V was clipped by 1 base and J by 14 bases, with 12 bases between them. The CDR3 has 12 amino acids. Germline assignment: CDR1 SEHNR and CDR2 FQNEAQ (reference sequence). The CDR3 reads CASSLDTGKEFF. The CDR3 coding sequence is TGTGCCAGCAGCTTAGACACAGGGAAGGAGTTCTTC.

V is TRBV29-1 and J is TRBJ2-1; 7 bases match TRBD1. V lost 3 bases, J lost 2 bases, and 4 bases stayed unmatched. Germline V gene data show CDR1 as SQVTM and CDR2 as ANQGSEA. The CDR3 runs 14 residues. CDR3 sequence: CSVEGTATYNEQFF. The CDR3 nucleotides read TGCAGCGTTGAGGGGACAGCAACCTACAATGAGCAGTTCTTC.

J is TRBJ2-5 and V is TRBV12-3 or TRBV12-4, with D perhaps TRBD2 (6 bases). Between the trimmed V and J ends, which lost 5 bases and 9 bases, there was a span of 10 bases. This CDR3 has 11 amino acids. The CDR3 region has the DNA TGTGCCAGCAGTCCCGGAGGGGCCCAGTACTTC. Translating gives CASSPGGAQYF.

The chain is built from TRBV12-3 or TRBV12-4 and TRBJ2-7; D remains ambiguous. V was pared by 3 bases and J by 4 bases, with 10 bases between. The CDR3 covers 13 residues. CDR3 sequence: CASSFGRRYEQYF. The DNA of the CDR3 is TGTGCCAGCAGTTTTGGTCGTCGATACGAGCAGTACTTC.

CDR3 nucleotides: TGTGCCAGCAGCTCCATACGGACAGGGGGCTCTAATTCACCCCTCCACTTT. It is translated as CASSSIRTGGSNSPLHF. The J gene is TRBJ1-6, the V gene TRBV5-6; 11 bases match TRBD1. The CDR3 totals 17 residues. V dropped 3 bases and J dropped 6; count of bases not matched to a gene: 8. Germline V gene data show CDR1 as SGHDT and CDR2 as YYEEEE.

The chain joins TRBV11-2 to TRBJ1-1; no reliable D call. V was pared by 1 base and J by 4 bases, with 16 bases between. The CDR3 runs to 16 residues. Germline CDR1 reads SGHAT; CDR2 reads FQNNGV. This CDR3 reads CASSLATSGVGTEAFF. The DNA of the CDR3 is TGTGCCAGCAGCTTAGCCACCAGTGGGGTGGGCACTGAAGCTTTCTTT.

The chain has TRBV7-8 and TRBJ2-2; D uncertain. CDR3 length: 13 residues. In germline, CDR1 is SGHVS, CDR2 FQNEAQ. Trimming took 6 bases from V and 7 from J, leaving 12 bases between them. CDR3 coding DNA: TGTGCCAGCAGGCCTCGGACGGACGGGGAGCTGTTTTTT. Its translation: CASRPRTDGELFF.

V usage is TRBV6-5 and J usage is TRBJ1-5; D call uncertain. The CDR3 has 15 amino acids. Per the germline V gene, CDR1 is MNHEY and CDR2 is SVGAGI. The V end lost 5 bases, the J end lost 4 bases, and 15 bases lay between the germline ends. CDR3 sequence reads: CASSDGDGPNQPQHF. The CDR3 DNA follows: TGTGCCAGCAGTGACGGAGACGGACCTAATCAGCCCCAGCATTTT.